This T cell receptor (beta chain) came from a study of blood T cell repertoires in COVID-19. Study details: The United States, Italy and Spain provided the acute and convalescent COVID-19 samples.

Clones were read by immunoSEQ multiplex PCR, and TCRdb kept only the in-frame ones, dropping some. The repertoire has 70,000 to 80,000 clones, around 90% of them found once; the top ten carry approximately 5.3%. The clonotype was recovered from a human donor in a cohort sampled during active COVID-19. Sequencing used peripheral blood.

The CDR3 sequence is CAWSAGTGAGELFF. As DNA, the CDR3 is TGTGCCTGGAGTGCCGGGACAGGGGCCGGGGAGCTGTTTTTT. The rearrangement uses TRBV30 and TRBJ2-2, with 10 nucleotides matching TRBD1. Looked up from germline, CDR1 is GTSNPN and CDR2 is SVGIG (reference sequence). J gave up 6 bases and V 1 base, and 2 bases lay outside the gene matches. This CDR3 has 14 residues.